Presented here are 9 T cell receptor beta chains from one specimen sequenced in a study of shared clonotypes between healthy human individuals. Clones were sequenced by immunoSEQ multiplex PCR, and TCRdb holds only the in-frame ones, with some missing. The profile shows about 110,000 clones, under 70% of them singletons. The sample comprised memory CD8+ T cells sorted from blood. Regarding subset: CD45RO+ cells pooled with CCR7-negative TemRA cells. Receptor source: a woman in her twenties or thirties in good health.

This clone appeared a few times. V and J are TRBV7-9 and TRBJ2-5; D perhaps matches TRBD2 (6 bases). Trimming pared 0 bases from V and 3 bases from J, leaving 8 bases between. The CDR3 sequence is 14 residues long. The V gene's germline CDR1 is SEHNR and CDR2 FQNEAQ (reference sequence). The CDR3, as DNA: TGTGCCAGCAGCTTAGCAGGAGGGGAAGAGACCCAGTACTTC. Translating it yields CASSLAGGEETQYF.

This chain joins TRBV25-1 and TRBJ2-1; 7 positions match TRBD2. The V segment lost 5 bases and the J segment 4 bases; nucleotides outside the gene matches: 5. CDR3 length: 14 residues. CDR1 and CDR2 from the germline V gene are MGHDK and SYGVNS. The CDR3 loop is CASSRLAEYNEQFF. In nucleotides, the CDR3 is TGTGCCAGCAGTAGGCTAGCGGAATACAATGAGCAGTTCTTC.

The rearrangement joins TRBV25-1 to TRBJ2-3, with D unclear. Trimming shortened V by 2 bases and J by 0 bases, and 18 bases separated the two germline ends. In germline, CDR1 is MGHDK, CDR2 SYGVNS. CDR3 size: 18 residues. In DNA form, the CDR3 reads TGTGCCAGCAGTGAAAAGGCGTACCCCCTTTCTAGCACAGATACGCAGTATTTT. Amino acid sequence: CASSEKAYPLSSTDTQYF.

The chain recombines TRBV5-6 with TRBJ2-1, with D perhaps assigned TRBD1 or TRBD2 (5 bases each). This CDR3 has 14 amino acids. V lost 3 bases and J lost 5, with 12 bases in between. The germline CDR1 and CDR2 sequences are SGHDT and YYEEEE. The CDR3 spells CASSYRDGHNEQFF. CDR3 nucleotides: TGTGCCAGCAGCTACCGGGACGGGCACAATGAGCAGTTCTTC.

There are a few counts of this clone. This chain connects TRBV6-1 to TRBJ2-2; 7 bases fit TRBD2. The germline V gene has CDR1 MNHNS and CDR2 SASEGT. The CDR3 has 14 amino acids. J gave up 3 bases and V 4 bases, and 2 bases lay outside the gene matches. The CDR3 spells CASSGSGDTGELFF. CDR3 nucleotides: TGTGCCAGCAGTGGAAGCGGGGACACCGGGGAGCTGTTTTTT.

The chain links TRBV6-4 to TRBJ2-2; D remains unclear. The CDR3 contains 13 residues. The V end lost 3 bases, the J end lost 4 bases, and 6 bases lay between the germline ends. Germline V gives CDR1 MRHNA, CDR2 SNTAGT. The CDR3 reads CASSDRSTGELFF. In DNA form, the CDR3 reads TGTGCCAGCAGTGATAGGTCCACCGGGGAGCTGTTTTTT.

This chain links TRBV11-2 with TRBJ2-1; TRBD2 agrees at 7 bases. CDR1 is SGHAT and CDR2 is FQNNGV in the germline V gene. The CDR3 contains 17 residues. Germline trimming cut 3 bases from V and 4 bases from J; bases unmatched to any gene: 12. The CDR3 region is CASSLSSGYSPYNEQFF. The CDR3, as DNA: TGTGCCAGCAGCTTGTCTAGCGGCTACTCCCCTTACAATGAGCAGTTCTTC.

The chain employs TRBV6-6 and TRBJ2-5; tentatively, D is TRBD2 (6 bases). The CDR3 spans 14 residues. With 6 bases removed from V and 5 bases from J, the gap between germline ends came to 16 bases. Germline CDR1 MNHNY, CDR2 SVGAGI (reference sequence). CDR3 sequence (DNA): TGTGCCAGCAGCCCCTTCACTAGCATGGAGACCCAGTACTTC. Protein sequence: CASSPFTSMETQYF.

The rearrangement joins TRBV5-1 to TRBJ2-7, with D hard to call. V was pared by 0 bases and J by 2 bases, with 3 bases between. CDR1 is SGHRS, CDR2 YFSETQ, per germline. The CDR3 length is 12 residues. Here the CDR3 DNA reads TGCGCCAGCAGCTTGGGGGCCTACGAGCAGTACTTC. This gives the protein CASSLGAYEQYF.